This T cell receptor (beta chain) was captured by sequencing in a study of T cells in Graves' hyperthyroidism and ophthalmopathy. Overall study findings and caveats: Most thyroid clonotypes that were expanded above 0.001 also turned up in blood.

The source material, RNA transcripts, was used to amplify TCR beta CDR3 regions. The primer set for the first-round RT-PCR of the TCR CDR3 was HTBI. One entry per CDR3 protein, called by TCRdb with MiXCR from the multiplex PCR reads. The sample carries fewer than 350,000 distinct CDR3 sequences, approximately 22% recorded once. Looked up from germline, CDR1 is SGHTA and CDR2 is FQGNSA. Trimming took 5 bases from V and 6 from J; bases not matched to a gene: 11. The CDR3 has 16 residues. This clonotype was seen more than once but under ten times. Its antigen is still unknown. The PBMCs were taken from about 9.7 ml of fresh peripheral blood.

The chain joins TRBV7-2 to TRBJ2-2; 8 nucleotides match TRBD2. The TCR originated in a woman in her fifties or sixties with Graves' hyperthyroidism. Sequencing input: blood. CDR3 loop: CASSLGLAPGPGELFF. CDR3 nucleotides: TGTGCCAGCAGCCTCGGACTAGCCCCAGGACCCGGGGAGCTGTTTTTT.